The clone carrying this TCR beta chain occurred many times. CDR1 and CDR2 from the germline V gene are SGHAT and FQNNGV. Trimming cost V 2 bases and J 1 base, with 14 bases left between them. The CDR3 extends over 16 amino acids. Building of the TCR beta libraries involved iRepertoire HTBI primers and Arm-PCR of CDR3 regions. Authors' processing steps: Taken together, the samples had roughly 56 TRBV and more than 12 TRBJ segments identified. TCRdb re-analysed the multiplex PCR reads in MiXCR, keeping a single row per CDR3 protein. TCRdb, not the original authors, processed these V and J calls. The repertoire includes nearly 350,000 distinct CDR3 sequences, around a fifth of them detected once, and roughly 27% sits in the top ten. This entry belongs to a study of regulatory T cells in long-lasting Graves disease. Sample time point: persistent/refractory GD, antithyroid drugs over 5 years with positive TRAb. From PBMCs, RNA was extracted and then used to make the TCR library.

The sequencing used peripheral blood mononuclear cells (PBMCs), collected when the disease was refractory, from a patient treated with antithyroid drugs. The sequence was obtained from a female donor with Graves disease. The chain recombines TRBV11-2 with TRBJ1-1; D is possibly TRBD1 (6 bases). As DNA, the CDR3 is TGTGCCAGCAGCTTAAGGGAGGGGGGCGGGAACACTGAAGCTTTCTTT. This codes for CASSLREGGGNTEAFF.